This T cell receptor beta chain was profiled in a study of tumor and adjacent non-tumor tissue in lung cancer. Turning to the study itself: There were some 12 adenocarcinoma, a couple of squamous cell carcinoma and 1 small cell lung cancer cases. Study-wide results and limits: TCR diversity was significantly greater in tumor than normal lung tissue. In normal lung, the top 100 clones were significantly more dominant than in tumor.

In its sample, this clonotype was seen many times. Its specificity is not known. CDR3 length: 16 amino acids. Germline loops: CDR1 SGHVS, CDR2 FQNEAQ. V was cut by 5 bases and J by 2 bases, with 17 bases left in between. Three rounds of nested PCR, following a modified ARM-PCR protocol, produced the TCRbeta library. A single record per CDR3 protein comes from TCRdb applying MiXCR to the multiplex PCR reads. Of approximately 71,000 distinct CDR3 sequences in the sample, about three fifths were seen once. This sample's RNA came from whole unsorted tissue. The chain joins TRBV7-8 to TRBJ2-3, with a weak D call TRBD2 (6 bases). The sequence was collected from a man aged 50-59 years with non-small cell lung cancer. Sequenced sample: lung tumor tissue. The CDR3 loop is CASSLTGAGPTDTQYF. In DNA form, the CDR3 reads TGTGCCAGCAGCCTAACGGGCGCGGGACCCACAGATACGCAGTATTTT.